The 27 T cell receptor beta chains in this list originate from one sample, sequenced in a study of cytomegalovirus exposure and HLA in healthy donors. Libraries were prepared by immunoSEQ multiplex PCR; TCRdb keeps only in-frame clonotypes and omits some of them. The table records 60,000 or so clones, over 75% of them present only once. The sequencing input was PBMCs. These receptors were taken from a young woman in good health and CMV-seronegative.

The J gene is TRBJ2-1, the V gene TRBV11-2; 14 bases agree with TRBD2. The CDR3 length is 17 residues. The V gene's germline CDR1 is SGHAT and CDR2 FQNNGV. After removal of 1 base from V and 6 bases from J, the junction contained 5 bases not matched to a gene. CDR3 nucleotide sequence: TGTGCCAGCAGCTTAGGGACTAGCGGGAGGACTAGCAATGAGCAGTTCTTC. As protein: CASSLGTSGRTSNEQFF.

This clone was detected only a few times. The rearrangement joins TRBV5-1 to TRBJ2-3; possible D gene TRBD2, 6 bases. Germline CDR1 and CDR2: SGHRS and YFSETQ. Between the trimmed V and J ends, which lost 4 bases and 2 bases, there was a span of 11 bases. This CDR3 is built from 14 residues. The CDR3 is CASSPGLNTDTQYF. The CDR3 DNA follows: TGCGCCAGCAGCCCGGGACTGAACACAGATACGCAGTATTTT.

The chain recombines TRBV7-2 with TRBJ1-2; D is unresolved. V dropped 3 bases and J dropped 3 bases, with 8 bases sitting between them. The CDR3 loop spans 13 amino acids. Germline V CDR1 and CDR2: SGHTA, FQGNSA. CDR3 DNA: TGTGCCAGCAGCTTTGGGCCCCACTATGGCTACACCTTC. Amino acids: CASSFGPHYGYTF.

The chain employs TRBV5-1 and TRBJ1-1; TRBD1 is a possible D gene (6 bases). This CDR3 contains 15 residues. V was shortened by 4 bases and J by 6 bases, with 19 bases between the two germline ends. Germline V lookup: CDR1 SGHRS, CDR2 YFSETQ. The CDR3 here is CASSLQGIEGAEAFF. The DNA of the CDR3 is TGCGCCAGCAGCCTACAGGGAATCGAAGGCGCTGAAGCTTTCTTT.

In the case of this clone: Different DNA sequences within this sample yield the same CDR3. The chain links TRBV7-2 to TRBJ1-5; D not resolved. The CDR3 is made up of 12 amino acids. V dropped 2 bases and J dropped 7 bases, with 6 bases sitting between them. CDR1 is SGHTA and CDR2 is FQGNSA in the germline V gene. The CDR3 here is CASSLRGQPQHF. CDR3 nucleotide sequence: TGTGCCAGCAGCTTAAGAGGACAGCCCCAGCATTTT.

This chain joins TRBV6-5 and TRBJ1-2; TRBD1 might be the D (5 bases). V lost 6 bases and J lost 2, with 16 bases in between. CDR1 and CDR2 (germline): MNHEY, SVGAGI. The CDR3 covers 15 residues. The CDR3 coding sequence is TGTGCCAGCAGGTCTGAACAGGCATTAAACTATGGCTACACCTTC. Protein sequence: CASRSEQALNYGYTF.

The chain joins TRBV6-1 to TRBJ2-7, with 9 positions matching TRBD1. Looked up from germline, CDR1 is MNHNS and CDR2 is SASEGT. Trimming cost V 5 bases and J 4 bases; bases outside gene matches: 3. The CDR3 extends over 13 amino acids. The CDR3, as DNA: TGTGCCAGCAGTACAGGGGGCAGATACGAGCAGTACTTC. Residues: CASSTGGRYEQYF.

V usage is TRBV5-6 and J usage is TRBJ1-5; D might be TRBD1 (5 bases). Germline CDR1 is SGHDT and CDR2 is YYEEEE. The CDR3 contains 13 residues. V was pared by 4 bases and J by 10 bases, with 15 bases between. The CDR3 nucleotides read TGTGCCAGCAGCCCCAGGCAGGGAGGTCCCCAGCATTTT. Protein sequence: CASSPRQGGPQHF.

The chain combines TRBV5-8 with TRBJ2-3, with TRBD2 identical over 10 bases. Germline trimming cut 2 bases from V and 5 bases from J; bases unmatched to any gene: 8. Germline V gene sequence: CDR1 SGHTS, CDR2 YDEGEE. The CDR3 covers 16 residues. In DNA form, the CDR3 reads TGTGCCAGCAGCTTCGGAGCGGGAGGGGAGGGAGATACGCAGTATTTT. It yields the protein CASSFGAGGEGDTQYF.

This chain uses TRBV28 with TRBJ2-1; no clear D. Germline assignment: CDR1 MDHEN and CDR2 SYDVKM. Trimming removed 6 bases from V and 4 bases from J, with 4 bases in between. The CDR3 contains 11 residues. Written as DNA, the CDR3 is TGTGCCAGCAGCCCTTACAATGAGCAGTTCTTC. Translated, it gives CASSPYNEQFF.

This chain connects TRBV6-5 to TRBJ1-1; D gene unclear. The CDR3 covers 14 residues. Looked up from germline, CDR1 is MNHEY and CDR2 is SVGAGI. The ends were cut back, 2 bases at V and 3 bases at J, with 10 bases in the middle. The CDR3 DNA is TGTGCCAGCAGTTACCTAGAAAGGTACACTGAAGCTTTCTTT. This sequence encodes CASSYLERYTEAFF.

This clone was counted once. V is TRBV5-1 and J is TRBJ2-1; 12 bases map to TRBD2. The CDR3 is 16 residues long. In germline, CDR1 is SGHRS, CDR2 YFSETQ. Trimming removed 4 bases from V and 5 bases from J; junction bases left unmatched: 7. This chain's CDR3 is CASSQRLAGADNEQFF. The CDR3 coding sequence is TGCGCCAGCAGCCAACGACTAGCGGGAGCCGACAATGAGCAGTTCTTC. Supplemented by reference TRBV5-1 and TRBJ2-1, the full variable domain reads KAGVTQTPRYLIKTRGQQVTLSCSPISGHRSVSWYQQTPGQGLQFLFEYFSETQRNKGNFPGRFSGRQFSNSRSEMNVSTLELGDSALYLCASSQRLAGADNEQFFGPGTRLTVL.

The chain recombines TRBV29-1 with TRBJ2-7; a weak D match, TRBD2 (5 bases). Germline CDR1 and CDR2: SQVTM and ANQGSEA. CDR3 length: 14 residues. V was shortened by 1 base and J by 1 base, with 11 bases between the two germline ends. The CDR3 reads CSVEVPRGSYEQYF. The DNA of the CDR3 is TGCAGCGTTGAAGTACCCAGAGGGTCCTACGAGCAGTACTTC.

The chain uses TRBV5-5 and TRBJ1-5; TRBD1 agrees at 7 bases. V lost 7 bases and J lost 5; bases outside the gene matches: 12. Germline values: CDR1 SGHKS, CDR2 YYEKEE (reference sequence). CDR3 length equals 15 residues. The CDR3 reads CASGEWGTVDQPQHF. In DNA, the CDR3 is TGTGCCAGCGGGGAATGGGGGACAGTCGATCAGCCCCAGCATTTT.

The chain has TRBV11-1 and TRBJ2-5; possible D gene TRBD2, 6 bases. Trimming pared 0 bases from V and 2 bases from J, leaving 13 bases between. Germline V gives CDR1 SGHAT, CDR2 FQDESV (reference sequence). This CDR3 is built from 16 residues. CDR3 in DNA: TGTGCCAGCAGCTTAGCTCGAGGGCTAGCGCAAGAGACCCAGTACTTC. Its translation: CASSLARGLAQETQYF.

The chain carries TRBV5-1 and TRBJ2-5, with D tentatively TRBD2 (6 bases). V was shortened by 4 bases and J by 1 base, with 11 bases between the two germline ends. Germline-derived CDR1 and CDR2 are SGHRS and YFSETQ. This CDR3 region has 14 residues. The CDR3 sequence is CASSIGTPQETQYF. DNA of the CDR3: TGCGCCAGCAGCATCGGGACTCCCCAAGAGACCCAGTACTTC.

The rearrangement joins TRBV27 to TRBJ2-3; weak D call: TRBD2 (5 bases). CDR1 and CDR2 (germline): MNHEY, SMNVEV (reference sequence). The CDR3 contains 12 residues. Deletions cut 9 bases from V and 5 bases from J, with 12 bases between. CDR3 bases: TGTGCCAGTCAACGGGGTGGAGATACGCAGTATTTT. It encodes CASQRGGDTQYF.

This clone was detected a few times. This chain links TRBV5-1 with TRBJ1-5; no definite D call. The germline gives CDR1 SGHRS, CDR2 YFSETQ. The CDR3 spans 14 residues. Between the trimmed V and J ends, which lost 0 bases and 0 bases, there was a span of 4 bases. CDR3 DNA sequence: TGCGCCAGCAGCTTGGACTCTAGCAATCAGCCCCAGCATTTT. Its translation is CASSLDSSNQPQHF.

The chain employs TRBV9 and TRBJ1-2; D not certain. The CDR3 contains 13 residues. The V gene's germline CDR1 is SGDLS and CDR2 YYNGEE. V shed 0 bases and J shed 5 bases, with 8 bases lying between them. The CDR3 sequence is CASSVEERYGYTF. CDR3 in DNA: TGTGCCAGCAGCGTAGAGGAGCGGTATGGCTACACCTTC.

This rearrangement joins TRBV2 to TRBJ2-5; D call uncertain. This CDR3 has 16 residues. The ends were cut back, 2 bases at V and 4 bases at J, with 17 bases in the middle. Germline V lookup: CDR1 SNHLY, CDR2 FYNNEI. CDR3 bases: TGTGCCAGCAGTGAATCTTTCGCCGGCTCGGGAGAGACCCAGTACTTC. This sequence encodes CASSESFAGSGETQYF.

The chain links TRBV4-1 to TRBJ1-1; D is unresolved. This CDR3 comprises 13 residues. Germline CDR1 and CDR2: MGHRA and YSYEKL. Between the trimmed V and J ends, which lost 1 base and 1 base, there was a span of 4 bases. CDR3: CASSQAGNTEAFF. In DNA, the CDR3 is TGCGCCAGCAGCCAAGCGGGGAACACTGAAGCTTTCTTT.

This sequence joins TRBV5-1 and TRBJ2-7, with no clear D. The CDR3 loop spans 13 amino acids. Trimming cost V 4 bases and J 3 bases, with 11 bases left between them. From germline, CDR1 is SGHRS and CDR2 YFSETQ. The CDR3 sequence is CASSPTTDYEQYF. The CDR3 nucleotides are TGCGCCAGCAGCCCTACCACAGACTACGAGCAGTACTTC.

The chain carries TRBV28 and TRBJ1-4, with 9 positions matching TRBD1. Per germline, CDR1 MDHEN and CDR2 SYDVKM. This CDR3 region has 16 residues. J was trimmed by 8 bases and V by 8 bases; bases with no gene match: 15. As DNA, the CDR3 is TGTGCCAGCCGCGCAGCTACAGGGGGCGCGAGCGAAAAACTGTTTTTT. Translated, it gives CASRAATGGASEKLFF.

For this clone: Other DNA sequences in the same sample also yield this CDR3. This chain links TRBV5-1 with TRBJ1-2; TRBD1 aligns across 8 bases. Germline V gives CDR1 SGHRS, CDR2 YFSETQ. This CDR3 is built from 13 residues. V dropped 5 bases and J dropped 8; count of bases not matched to a gene: 8. The CDR3 DNA reads as TGCGCCAGCAGTCCCGGACAGGGTGAGGGCTACACCTTC. It codes for CASSPGQGEGYTF.

V is TRBV9 and J is TRBJ2-1, with 12 bases matching TRBD1. The germline CDR1 and CDR2 sequences are SGDLS and YYNGEE. After removal of 0 bases from V and 1 base from J, the junction contained 5 bases not matched to a gene. The CDR3 is made up of 18 amino acids. The CDR3 DNA sequence: TGTGCCAGCAGCGTAGTCGGGACAGGGGGCGGGTCCTACAATGAGCAGTTCTTC. As protein: CASSVVGTGGGSYNEQFF.

V gene TRBV28 combines with J gene TRBJ2-5, with D possibly being TRBD2 (5 bases). Germline CDR1 is MDHEN and CDR2 is SYDVKM. V was cut by 7 bases and J by 4 bases, with 10 bases left in between. The CDR3 runs to 12 residues. The CDR3 reads CASTGWAETQYF. The CDR3 region has the DNA TGTGCCAGCACGGGGTGGGCAGAGACCCAGTACTTC.

The gene calls are TRBV30 and TRBJ1-5; tentatively, D is TRBD1 (5 bases). V was pared by 5 bases and J by 4 bases, with 12 bases between. Germline assignment: CDR1 GTSNPN and CDR2 SVGIG (reference sequence). CDR3 length equals 13 residues. CDR3 sequence reads: CAWGTGGNQPQHF. Here the CDR3 DNA reads TGTGCCTGGGGGACCGGGGGGAATCAGCCCCAGCATTTT.